In its sample, the clone carrying this T cell receptor (beta chain) was seen many times. The V end was cut by 0 bases, the J end by 4 bases, with 6 bases between. CDR1 is SGHAT and CDR2 is FQNNGV in the germline V gene. The CDR3 spans 13 residues. TCR beta CDR3 region amplification was performed from RNA transcripts. A set of HTBI primers served as the primers for a first-round RT-PCR of the TCR CDR3. TCRdb used MiXCR to reprocess the multiplex PCR reads, holding one entry per CDR3 protein. In the table there are around 300,000 distinct CDR3 sequences, approximately 20% of which are singletons. The data are from a study of T cells in Graves' hyperthyroidism and ophthalmopathy.

This TCR derives from a man under 40 with Graves' ophthalmopathy. The sample comprised blood. V is TRBV11-2 and J is TRBJ1-2; D call uncertain. The CDR3 protein is CASSLDGLYGYTF. The CDR3 bases are TGTGCCAGCAGCTTAGATGGACTCTATGGCTACACCTTC. Looking up the rest from reference TRBV11-2 and TRBJ1-2 gives the full variable domain: EAGVAQSPRYKIIEKRQSVAFWCNPISGHATLYWYQQILGQGPKLLIQFQNNGVVDDSQLPKDRFSAERLKGVDSTLKIQPAKLEDSAVYLCASSLDGLYGYTFGSGTRLTVV.